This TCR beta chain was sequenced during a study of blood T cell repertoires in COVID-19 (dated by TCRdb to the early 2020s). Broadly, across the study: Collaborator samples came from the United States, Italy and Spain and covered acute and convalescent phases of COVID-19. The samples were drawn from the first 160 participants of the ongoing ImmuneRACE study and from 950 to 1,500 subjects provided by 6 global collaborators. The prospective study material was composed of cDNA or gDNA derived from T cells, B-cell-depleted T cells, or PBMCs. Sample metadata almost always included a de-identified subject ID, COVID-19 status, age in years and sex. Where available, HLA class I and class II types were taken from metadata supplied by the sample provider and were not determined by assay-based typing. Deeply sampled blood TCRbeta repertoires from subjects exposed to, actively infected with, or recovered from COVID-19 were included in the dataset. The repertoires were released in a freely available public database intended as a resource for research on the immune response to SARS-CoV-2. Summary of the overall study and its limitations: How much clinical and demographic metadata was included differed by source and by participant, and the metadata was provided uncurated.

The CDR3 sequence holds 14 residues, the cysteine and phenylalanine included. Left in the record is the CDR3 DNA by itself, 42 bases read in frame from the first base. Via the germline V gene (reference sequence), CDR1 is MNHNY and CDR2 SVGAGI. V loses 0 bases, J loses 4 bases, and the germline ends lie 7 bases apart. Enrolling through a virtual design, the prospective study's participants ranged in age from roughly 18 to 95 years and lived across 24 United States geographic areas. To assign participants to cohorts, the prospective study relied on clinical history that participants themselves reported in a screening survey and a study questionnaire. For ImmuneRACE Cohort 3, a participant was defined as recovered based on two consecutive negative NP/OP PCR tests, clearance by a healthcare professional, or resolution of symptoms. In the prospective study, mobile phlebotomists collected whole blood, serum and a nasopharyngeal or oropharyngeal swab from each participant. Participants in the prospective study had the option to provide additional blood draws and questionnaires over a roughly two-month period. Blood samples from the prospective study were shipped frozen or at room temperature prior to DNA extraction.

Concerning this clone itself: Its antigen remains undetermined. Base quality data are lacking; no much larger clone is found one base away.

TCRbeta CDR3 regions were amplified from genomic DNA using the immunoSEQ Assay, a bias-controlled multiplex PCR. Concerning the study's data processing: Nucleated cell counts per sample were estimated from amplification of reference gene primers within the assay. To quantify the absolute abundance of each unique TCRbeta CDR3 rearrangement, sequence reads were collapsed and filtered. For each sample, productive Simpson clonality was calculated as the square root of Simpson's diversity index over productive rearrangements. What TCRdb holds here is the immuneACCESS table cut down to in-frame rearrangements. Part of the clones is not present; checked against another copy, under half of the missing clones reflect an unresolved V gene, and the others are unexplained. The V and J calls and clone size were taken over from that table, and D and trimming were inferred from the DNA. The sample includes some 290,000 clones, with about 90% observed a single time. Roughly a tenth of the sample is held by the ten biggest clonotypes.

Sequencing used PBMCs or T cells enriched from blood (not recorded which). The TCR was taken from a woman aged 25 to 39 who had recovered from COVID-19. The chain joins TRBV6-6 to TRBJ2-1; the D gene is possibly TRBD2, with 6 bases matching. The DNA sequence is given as TGTGCCAGCAGTTACTCAGGGACTTACAATGAGCAGTTCTTC. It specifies CASSYSGTYNEQFF.